Each of the 26 T cell receptor beta chains below was sequenced from the same sample in a study of T cell repertoires in cytomegalovirus infection. TCRdb reprocessed the reads with MiXCR, giving one entry per CDR3 protein. The table has about 180,000 distinct CDR3 sequences, under 15% seen once. The sequenced sample consisted of PBMCs. These receptors originate from a human donor in good health (CMV status not recorded). Some clones in this sample may be carry-over from other donors' samples.

Ten or more counts support this clonotype. The rearrangement links TRBV5-6 to TRBJ2-3; tentatively, D is TRBD1 or TRBD2 (6 bases each). The CDR3 totals 16 residues. The germline CDR1 and CDR2 sequences are SGHDT and YYEEEE. The V gene lost 0 bases and the J gene lost 0 bases, with 11 bases spanning the gap. The CDR3 here is CASSLARGASTDTQYF. The CDR3 DNA reads as TGTGCCAGCAGCTTGGCTAGGGGGGCTAGCACAGATACGCAGTATTTT.

This chain joins TRBV20-1 and TRBJ2-3; 7 positions match TRBD2. Germline loops: CDR1 DFQATT, CDR2 SNEGSKA (reference sequence). This CDR3 has 15 residues. The V segment lost 5 bases and the J segment 4 bases; nucleotides outside the gene matches: 12. The DNA for the CDR3 is TGCAGTGCTCTTAGGGGCGGGAGAGGACCAGATACGCAGTATTTT. Amino acids: CSALRGGRGPDTQYF.

This clonotype was detected ten times or more. The CDR3 protein is CASSLENFWGTSYNEQFF. CDR3 sequence (DNA): TGTGCCAGCAGCTTAGAGAATTTCTGGGGGACCTCCTACAATGAGCAGTTCTTC. V and J are TRBV7-2 and TRBJ2-1; D assignment may be TRBD1 or TRBD2 (5 bases each). Germline CDR1 is SGHTA and CDR2 is FQGNSA. Trimming shortened V by 1 base and J by 0 bases, and 16 bases separated the two germline ends. The CDR3 has 18 amino acids.

The genes are TRBV5-1 and TRBJ2-1; D possibly matches TRBD1 or TRBD2 (6 bases each). Trimming left V 4 bases short and J 6 bases short, with 17 bases between. CDR1 is SGHRS and CDR2 is YFSETQ in the germline V gene. The CDR3 sequence is 15 residues long. CDR3 sequence reads: CASSGGTLGGNEQFF. The CDR3 coding sequence is TGCGCCAGCAGCGGCGGGACACTTGGGGGCAATGAGCAGTTCTTC.

This clonotype was picked up a small number of times. The chain has TRBV4-1 and TRBJ2-4; a weak D match, TRBD1 (6 bases). Trimming pared 2 bases from V and 7 bases from J, leaving 15 bases between. The germline V gene encodes CDR1 MGHRA and CDR2 YSYEKL. This CDR3 is built from 15 residues. The CDR3 DNA follows: TGCGCCAGCAGCCAACAAAGGACAGCAAGCAACATTCAGTACTTC. Translating gives CASSQQRTASNIQYF.

This clonotype has a count of ten or more. The chain has TRBV6-4 and TRBJ2-1; 9 bases line up with TRBD1. Trimming removed 5 bases from V and 0 bases from J; junction bases left unmatched: 8. Germline V lookup: CDR1 MRHNA, CDR2 SNTAGT. The CDR3 runs 17 residues. This CDR3 is CASSPGTGTFSYNEQFF. As DNA, the CDR3 is TGTGCCAGCAGTCCAGGGACAGGGACATTCTCCTACAATGAGCAGTTCTTC.

This clonotype was counted at least ten times. The J gene is TRBJ2-7, the V gene TRBV6-1, with a tentative D call TRBD1 (6 bases). Trimming took 0 bases from V and 4 from J, leaving 7 bases between them. CDR3 length: 13 residues. CDR1 and CDR2 (germline): MNHNS, SASEGT. CDR3 DNA sequence: TGTGCCAGCAGTGAAGCCGGACAGTACGAGCAGTACTTC. Its translation is CASSEAGQYEQYF.

This clonotype was seen repeatedly, ten times or more. The genes are TRBV5-1 and TRBJ2-1, with D unclear. The CDR3 spans 13 residues. Per the germline V gene, CDR1 is SGHRS and CDR2 is YFSETQ. V was trimmed by 5 bases and J by 7 bases, leaving 13 bases between them. The CDR3 DNA is TGCGCCAGCAGAGGAGCGATGGGGAATGAGCAGTTCTTC. Translation gives CASRGAMGNEQFF.

This clonotype was seen a handful of times. The V gene is TRBV20-1, the J gene TRBJ2-3; D remains ambiguous. From germline, CDR1 is DFQATT and CDR2 SNEGSKA (reference sequence). This CDR3 is 13 amino acids long. V was clipped by 3 bases and J by 1 base, with 8 bases between them. The CDR3: CSASSLGTDTQYF. CDR3 DNA sequence: TGCAGTGCTAGCAGCTTAGGCACAGATACGCAGTATTTT.

This clonotype is a singleton in its sample. The chain links TRBV20-1 to TRBJ1-5; 8 bases agree with TRBD1. The germline CDR1 and CDR2 sequences are DFQATT and SNEGSKA (reference sequence). The V segment lost 3 bases and the J segment 7 bases; nucleotides outside the gene matches: 14. The CDR3 extends over 16 amino acids. CDR3 bases: TGCAGTGCTAGCGACCGACCGGGACAGGCAGGACAGCCCCAGCATTTT. Amino acids: CSASDRPGQAGQPQHF.

The V call is TRBV20-1, the J call TRBJ2-2; TRBD2 matches at 7 bases. The CDR3 contains 16 residues. Losses at the gene ends were 3 bases for V and 0 bases for J; bases not matched to a gene: 7. Germline loops: CDR1 DFQATT, CDR2 SNEGSKA (reference sequence). CDR3 sequence: CSASGLVGSNTGELFF. CDR3 DNA sequence: TGCAGTGCTAGTGGACTAGTGGGATCGAACACCGGGGAGCTGTTTTTT.

This clonotype has ten or more counts. The chain has TRBV29-1 and TRBJ1-1; D might be TRBD1 (5 bases). The V gene's germline CDR1 is SQVTM and CDR2 ANQGSEA. V was clipped by 4 bases and J by 6 bases, with 9 bases between them. The CDR3 extends over 11 amino acids. The CDR3 region is CSVARGSEAFF. As DNA, the CDR3 is TGCAGCGTTGCAAGGGGCTCTGAAGCTTTCTTT.

This clonotype was found many times. The chain employs TRBV7-2 and TRBJ2-6; D is undetermined. The CDR3 extends over 14 amino acids. V was clipped by 7 bases and J by 2 bases, with 9 bases between them. Germline V gene data show CDR1 as SGHTA and CDR2 as FQGNSA. CDR3 in amino acids: CASNPGAGANVLTF. In DNA, the CDR3 is TGTGCCAGCAACCCTGGAGCTGGGGCCAACGTCCTGACTTTC.

There are many counts of this clonotype. CDR3 loop: CASSSRDKAMNTEAFF. The CDR3 DNA is TGTGCCAGCAGCTCTCGGGACAAGGCGATGAACACTGAAGCTTTCTTT. This rearrangement joins TRBV7-8 to TRBJ1-1; a possible D gene is TRBD1 (6 bases). The CDR3 has 16 residues. The ends were cut back, 4 bases at V and 0 bases at J, with 15 bases in the middle. The germline CDR1 and CDR2 sequences are SGHVS and FQNEAQ.

This clonotype occurred once. V usage is TRBV29-1 and J usage is TRBJ2-3; perhaps TRBD1 as D (5 bases). This CDR3 region has 11 residues. Germline assignment: CDR1 SQVTM and CDR2 ANQGSEA. V dropped 5 bases and J dropped 6 bases, with 9 bases sitting between them. For the CDR3, the DNA is TGCAGCGTTCAGGGTGCCGATACGCAGTATTTT. It yields the protein CSVQGADTQYF.

This clonotype has a count of ten or more. The V gene is TRBV7-2, the J gene TRBJ1-2, with 10 bases matching TRBD1. Germline V lookup: CDR1 SGHTA, CDR2 FQGNSA. This CDR3 is 15 amino acids long. J gave up 4 bases and V 4 bases, and 6 bases lay outside the gene matches. CDR3: CASSSRQGASYGYTF. The CDR3 coding sequence is TGTGCCAGCAGCTCCCGACAGGGGGCTAGCTATGGCTACACCTTC.

This clonotype has ten or more counts. The chain carries TRBV6-5 and TRBJ2-2; D remains unclear. Trimming pared 3 bases from V and 0 bases from J, leaving 2 bases between. CDR1 MNHEY and CDR2 SVGAGI come from the germline V gene. CDR3 size: 13 residues. As DNA, the CDR3 is TGTGCCAGCAGTTATCCGAACACCGGGGAGCTGTTTTTT. Protein product: CASSYPNTGELFF.

This clonotype was observed at least ten times. The genes are TRBV28 and TRBJ2-7; 8 nucleotides align to TRBD1. This CDR3 has 13 amino acids. CDR1 and CDR2 (germline): MDHEN, SYDVKM. Trimming at V came to 3 bases and at J to 7 bases, leaving 5 bases not matched to a gene. DNA for the CDR3: TGTGCCAGCAGTTTCGGCAGGGGGCTTGAGCAGTACTTC. It codes for CASSFGRGLEQYF.

This clonotype was recorded only once. The junction does not match germline at one end; this may be a read error. The gene calls are TRBV7-9 and TRBJ2-7, with a tentative D call TRBD1 (6 bases). Germline V gene lookup returns CDR1 SEHNR and CDR2 FQNEAQ (reference sequence). The CDR3 is 14 residues long. CDR3: CASSLEGGNYELYF. The CDR3 DNA reads as TGTGCCAGCAGCTTAGAAGGGGGAAACTACGAGCTGTACTTC.

The rearrangement uses TRBV20-1 and TRBJ1-4; D uncertain. This CDR3 has 12 residues. The V gene's germline CDR1 is DFQATT and CDR2 SNEGSKA (reference sequence). V lost 6 bases, J lost 9 bases, and 14 bases lay in between. The CDR3 coding sequence is TGCAGTGCGCACGGTGGGGAACAAAAACTGTTTTTT. Translation: CSAHGGEQKLFF.

This clonotype was seen at least ten times. The V call is TRBV10-3, the J call TRBJ1-1, with 7 bases aligning to TRBD1. V was pared by 4 bases and J by 2 bases, with 7 bases of the junction left unmatched. The CDR3 is 15 amino acids. Germline CDR1 reads ENHRY; CDR2 reads SYGVKD. This chain's CDR3 is CAISADDRVNTEAFF. CDR3 in DNA: TGTGCCATCAGTGCCGACGACAGGGTCAACACTGAAGCTTTCTTT.

The V call is TRBV29-1, the J call TRBJ2-1; D perhaps matches TRBD2 (6 bases). Between the trimmed V and J ends, which lost 6 bases and 0 bases, there was a span of 12 bases. The CDR3 covers 14 residues. Germline values: CDR1 SQVTM, CDR2 ANQGSEA. The DNA of the CDR3 is TGCAGCGTCGACCTTAGCGGCTCCTACAATGAGCAGTTCTTC. Translation: CSVDLSGSYNEQFF.

This clonotype was observed a few times. The chain is built from TRBV29-1 and TRBJ2-7; maybe TRBD2 (6 bases). The germline V gene encodes CDR1 SQVTM and CDR2 ANQGSEA. With 0 bases removed from V and 0 bases from J, the gap between germline ends came to 9 bases. This CDR3 has 14 residues. CDR3 DNA: TGCAGCGTTGAAGACCCCGGGGGCTCCTACGAGCAGTACTTC. Protein product: CSVEDPGGSYEQYF.

This clonotype was counted ten times or more. The chain joins TRBV7-8 to TRBJ2-1; D gene ambiguous. The CDR3 is 13 amino acids. The germline gives CDR1 SGHVS, CDR2 FQNEAQ. Trimming removed 5 bases at V and 9 bases at J, with 14 bases between. The CDR3 region has the DNA TGTGCCAGCAGCCCCTACCCTATCGGTGAGCAGTTCTTC. It yields the protein CASSPYPIGEQFF.

This clonotype was counted a few times. CDR3 sequence (DNA): TGTGCCAGCAGCTTAGCCCTGTCGGGACAGGGAATGTCTAACTATGGCTACACCTTC. This encodes CASSLALSGQGMSNYGYTF. V gene TRBV7-9 combines with J gene TRBJ1-2; 9 bases fit TRBD1. The V gene's germline CDR1 is SEHNR and CDR2 FQNEAQ (reference sequence). V trimming: 0 bases; J trimming: 0 bases; junction bases outside the gene matches: 11. The CDR3 runs 19 residues.

This clonotype was picked up many times. The chain couples TRBV11-2 to TRBJ1-1; no firm D call. V lost 5 bases to trimming and J lost 1 base, with 14 bases between them. The CDR3 covers 15 residues. The germline gives CDR1 SGHAT, CDR2 FQNNGV. The CDR3 here is CASSIPLGGNTEAFF. The CDR3 DNA is TGTGCCAGCAGCATCCCCTTGGGTGGGAACACTGAAGCTTTCTTT. The full variable domain, completed using reference TRBV11-2 and TRBJ1-1, is EAGVAQSPRYKIIEKRQSVAFWCNPISGHATLYWYQQILGQGPKLLIQFQNNGVVDDSQLPKDRFSAERLKGVDSTLKIQPAKLEDSAVYLCASSIPLGGNTEAFFGQGTRLTVV.